Shown below are 31 T cell receptor beta chains from a single sample sequenced in a study of shared clonotypes between healthy human individuals (dated by TCRdb to about 2020). The library was generated by the immunoSEQ multiplex PCR assay. TCRdb provides this immuneACCESS table in a form limited to in-frame rearrangements. Some clones are lacking; in checked studies, under half of them reflect an unresolved V gene, and why the rest are absent is not known. In this sample the table shows approximately 2,200,000 clones, 85% to 95% of which occur a single time. The top ten clones comprise under 2% of the sample. For the CD8 naive samples, CD45RO-negative cells were positively selected for CCR7, yielding a CD45RA+CCR7+ population from which TemRA cells were excluded. The sample comprised naive CD8+ T cells from PBMCs. Taken with the paper, the label for cell subset or site translates to: CD45RA+CCR7+. Every receptor here comes from a man younger than 30 in good health. Some clones in this sample may be carry-over from other donors' samples.

The chain joins TRBV14 to TRBJ2-3, with a possible D match to TRBD1 (5 bases). CDR1 is SGHDN, CDR2 FVKESK, per germline. The CDR3 has 16 residues. V was clipped by 0 bases and J by 0 bases, with 10 bases between them. The CDR3, as DNA: TGTGCCAGCAGCCAAGATTGGGGCAGTAGCACAGATACGCAGTATTTT. It codes for CASSQDWGSSTDTQYF.

This chain connects TRBV13 to TRBJ1-2, with D possibly being TRBD1 (6 bases). The CDR3 length is 12 residues. V was cut by 4 bases and J by 4 bases, with 7 bases left in between. CDR1 is PRHDT and CDR2 is FYEKMQ in the germline V gene (reference sequence). CDR3 region: CASSWTAYGYTF. CDR3 coding DNA: TGTGCCAGCAGCTGGACAGCCTATGGCTACACCTTC.

This chain connects TRBV4-1 to TRBJ2-7; 9 nucleotides align to TRBD2. The CDR3 is 16 amino acids. The V segment lost 0 bases and the J segment 5 bases; nucleotides outside the gene matches: 8. Looked up from germline, CDR1 is MGHRA and CDR2 is YSYEKL. CDR3: CASSQDRSSGIHEQYF. The DNA of the CDR3 is TGCGCCAGCAGCCAAGATCGATCTAGCGGGATCCACGAGCAGTACTTC.

The V and J genes are TRBV7-2 and TRBJ2-7; possibly TRBD1 for D (6 bases). The ends were cut back, 10 bases at V and 0 bases at J, with 22 bases in the middle. The CDR3 consists of 16 residues. CDR1 SGHTA and CDR2 FQGNSA come from the germline V gene. The CDR3 sequence: CATTRDPGTRSYEQYF. The DNA of the CDR3 is TGTGCCACCACTCGCGACCCCGGGACACGCTCCTACGAGCAGTACTTC.

The J gene is TRBJ2-7, the V gene TRBV19, with D possibly matching TRBD2 (5 bases). The V gene lost 7 bases and the J gene lost 6 bases, with 16 bases spanning the gap. Per the germline V gene, CDR1 is LNHDA and CDR2 is SQIVND (reference sequence). CDR3 length: 13 residues. This CDR3 is CASNRGPGFEQYF. CDR3 coding DNA: TGTGCCAGTAATCGCGGGCCGGGCTTCGAGCAGTACTTC.

V and J are TRBV5-1 and TRBJ2-7; D gene ambiguous. Trimming stripped 4 bases from V and 2 bases from J, with 16 bases between. Germline CDR1 reads SGHRS; CDR2 reads YFSETQ. The CDR3 spans 15 residues. CDR3 coding DNA: TGCGCCAGCAGCAGGGCTGACGGAGACACCTACGAGCAGTACTTC. This sequence encodes CASSRADGDTYEQYF.

The chain recombines TRBV29-1 with TRBJ1-4, with D unresolved. CDR1 and CDR2 (germline): SQVTM, ANQGSEA. The CDR3 has 10 residues. V dropped 3 bases and J dropped 6 bases, with 2 bases sitting between them. CDR3 nucleotide sequence: TGCAGCGTTGATGATGAAAAACTGTTTTTT. Amino acid sequence: CSVDDEKLFF.

V is TRBV7-9 and J is TRBJ1-5; D is possibly TRBD1 (5 bases). Germline V gene sequence: CDR1 SEHNR, CDR2 FQNEAQ (reference sequence). V lost 5 bases, J lost 7 bases, and 12 bases lay in between. The CDR3 covers 13 residues. The CDR3 DNA reads TGTGCCAGCAGCCCGTCTGAGGGGCAGCCCCAGCATTTT. Encoded protein: CASSPSEGQPQHF.

This clone turned up a few times. Here the CDR3 DNA reads TGTGCCAGCAGTGAATCTGGGTGGACCGGGGAGCTGTTTTTT. It codes for CASSESGWTGELFF. This chain connects TRBV25-1 to TRBJ2-2; unclear D gene. Trimming cost V 1 base and J 5 bases, with 8 bases left between them. CDR3 length equals 14 residues. Germline values: CDR1 MGHDK, CDR2 SYGVNS. Variable domain in full (rest from reference TRBV25-1 and TRBJ2-2): EADIYQTPRYLVIGTGKKITLECSQTMGHDKMYWYQQDPGMELHLIHYSYGVNSTEKGDLSSESTVSRIRTEHFPLTLESARPSHTSQYLCASSESGWTGELFFGEGSRLTVL.

The J gene is TRBJ1-5, the V gene TRBV7-7; 7 bases fit TRBD1. After removal of 6 bases from V and 2 bases from J, the junction contained 13 bases not matched to a gene. The CDR3 is 17 amino acids. Germline V gene sequence: CDR1 SSHAT, CDR2 FNYEAQ (reference sequence). CDR3: CASSYNPDRVGNQPQHF. DNA of the CDR3: TGTGCCAGCAGTTATAACCCAGACAGGGTCGGCAATCAGCCCCAGCATTTT.

In regard to this clone: Other DNA sequences of this sample code for an identical CDR3. The V gene is TRBV7-2, the J gene TRBJ2-1; 11 positions match TRBD2. CDR1 is SGHTA and CDR2 is FQGNSA in the germline V gene. This CDR3 contains 17 residues. J was trimmed by 1 base and V by 0 bases; bases with no gene match: 2. CDR3 bases: TGTGCCAGCAGCTTAGCGCTAGCGGGAGGTTCCTACAATGAGCAGTTCTTC. This gives the protein CASSLALAGGSYNEQFF.

The chain is built from TRBV6-1 and TRBJ1-2, with unresolved D. The CDR3 consists of 16 residues. The germline V gene has CDR1 MNHNS and CDR2 SASEGT. The V and J ends lost 0 bases and 6 bases respectively, with 17 bases between them. The CDR3 DNA reads as TGTGCCAGCAGTGAAGCGCCGACCGACATATTTAATGGCTACACCTTC. It encodes CASSEAPTDIFNGYTF.

This rearrangement joins TRBV11-2 to TRBJ2-4; TRBD1 aligns across 9 bases. The CDR3 has 19 amino acids. The V segment lost 5 bases and the J segment 0 bases; nucleotides outside the gene matches: 14. The germline CDR1 and CDR2 sequences are SGHAT and FQNNGV. CDR3 loop: CASSAGTGLSKGAKNIQYF. The CDR3 coding sequence is TGTGCCAGCAGCGCCGGGACAGGGCTTTCTAAGGGAGCCAAAAACATTCAGTACTTC.

This chain uses TRBV30 with TRBJ2-3; 7 nucleotides align to TRBD1. Per germline, CDR1 GTSNPN and CDR2 SVGIG (reference sequence). Trimming removed 0 bases from V and 4 bases from J; junction bases left unmatched: 1. The CDR3 is 13 residues long. The CDR3 reads CAWSVQGADTQYF. The CDR3 nucleotides read TGTGCCTGGAGTGTCCAGGGGGCAGATACGCAGTATTTT.

The DNA for the CDR3 is TGTGCCAGCAGCTTAGACGACAGGGAGGAGGACACTGAAGCTTTCTTT. It is translated as CASSLDDREEDTEAFF. The V gene is TRBV7-9, the J gene TRBJ1-1, with TRBD1 identical over 7 bases. Per the germline V gene, CDR1 is SEHNR and CDR2 is FQNEAQ (reference sequence). V dropped 1 base and J dropped 3; count of bases not matched to a gene: 8. This CDR3 spans 16 amino acids. Complete variable domain (other parts from reference TRBV7-9 and TRBJ1-1): DTGVSQNPRHKITKRGQNVTFRCDPISEHNRLYWYRQTLGQGPEFLTYFQNEAQLEKSRLLSDRFSAERPKGSFSTLEIQRTEQGDSAMYLCASSLDDREEDTEAFFGQGTRLTVV.

The rearrangement links TRBV6-6 to TRBJ2-3, with TRBD1 identical over 7 bases. Germline V CDR1 and CDR2: MNHNY, SVGAGI (reference sequence). CDR3 length equals 13 residues. V shed 5 bases, J shed 4 bases, and the junction held 3 bases outside the gene matches. The CDR3 is CASSVTGPDTQYF. The CDR3 DNA is TGTGCCAGCAGTGTGACAGGGCCAGATACGCAGTATTTT.

This chain joins TRBV4-1 and TRBJ2-1, with a tentative D call TRBD1 (5 bases). This CDR3 comprises 15 residues. Trimming cost V 3 bases and J 8 bases, with 17 bases left between them. Per germline, CDR1 MGHRA and CDR2 YSYEKL. CDR3 coding DNA: TGCGCCAGCAGCCATCTCGCAGGGTCGCGCGATGAGCAGTTCTTC. It yields the protein CASSHLAGSRDEQFF.

This chain joins TRBV19 and TRBJ2-7; D gene unclear. CDR1 and CDR2 from the germline V gene are LNHDA and SQIVND (reference sequence). V was clipped by 5 bases and J by 3 bases, with 17 bases between them. The CDR3 spans 15 residues. The CDR3 here is CASSEAPDGLYEQYF. CDR3 bases: TGTGCCAGTAGTGAGGCCCCGGACGGCCTCTACGAGCAGTACTTC.

The chain combines TRBV11-2 with TRBJ2-1, with D possibly matching TRBD2 (6 bases). With 0 bases removed from V and 2 bases from J, the gap between germline ends came to 14 bases. CDR3 length: 17 amino acids. CDR1 and CDR2 from the germline V gene are SGHAT and FQNNGV. Here the CDR3 reads CASSLDSRLGTYNEQFF. In DNA, the CDR3 is TGTGCCAGCAGCTTAGATAGCAGACTAGGAACCTACAATGAGCAGTTCTTC. The full variable domain, completed using reference TRBV11-2 and TRBJ2-1, is EAGVAQSPRYKIIEKRQSVAFWCNPISGHATLYWYQQILGQGPKLLIQFQNNGVVDDSQLPKDRFSAERLKGVDSTLKIQPAKLEDSAVYLCASSLDSRLGTYNEQFFGPGTRLTVL.

V is TRBV15 and J is TRBJ2-3, with TRBD2 matching 11 bases. This CDR3 comprises 17 residues. With V trimmed by 1 base and J by 4 bases, 7 bases remained unmatched. The germline CDR1 and CDR2 sequences are LNHNV and YYDKDF (reference sequence). The CDR3 DNA is TGTGCCACCAGCAGAGCATTAGCGGGAGGGGAGGCAGATACGCAGTATTTT. It encodes CATSRALAGGEADTQYF.

The genes are TRBV25-1 and TRBJ2-1; D may be TRBD2 (5 bases). CDR3 length: 15 amino acids. Trimming took off 2 bases at V and 4 bases at J, with 12 bases between the two ends. The germline V gene encodes CDR1 MGHDK and CDR2 SYGVNS. CDR3 DNA sequence: TGTGCCAGCAGTGAACCCAGCGGAGCGTACAATGAGCAGTTCTTC. The encoded protein is CASSEPSGAYNEQFF.

The chain employs TRBV27 and TRBJ1-5, with D unclear. The germline V gene encodes CDR1 MNHEY and CDR2 SMNVEV (reference sequence). CDR3 length: 15 residues. V lost 6 bases to trimming and J lost 0 bases, with 12 bases between them. The CDR3 spells CASRPDADSNQPQHF. CDR3 nucleotide sequence: TGTGCCAGCAGACCGGACGCCGATAGCAATCAGCCCCAGCATTTT.

This clone was counted a single time. The chain combines TRBV2 with TRBJ1-2; TRBD1 aligns across 8 bases. With V trimmed by 7 bases and J by 5 bases, 3 bases remained unmatched. The CDR3 has 12 residues. Germline lookup yields CDR1 SNHLY and CDR2 FYNNEI. The CDR3 nucleotides are TGTGCCAGCAAGGACAGGGATTATGGCTACACCTTC. The encoded protein is CASKDRDYGYTF.

This clone occurred once. The chain is built from TRBV2 and TRBJ2-2; 7 bases align to TRBD2. The germline V gene has CDR1 SNHLY and CDR2 FYNNEI. The CDR3 is 16 amino acids. The trim removed 6 bases at V and 6 bases at J, leaving 13 bases unmatched. This CDR3 reads CASSADPGGKAGELFF. The CDR3, as DNA: TGTGCCAGCAGCGCGGACCCGGGGGGAAAGGCCGGGGAGCTGTTTTTT.

J is TRBJ2-2 and V is TRBV28; D is undetermined. The CDR3 consists of 15 residues. The ends were cut back, 3 bases at V and 1 base at J, with 9 bases in the middle. The germline V gene has CDR1 MDHEN and CDR2 SYDVKM. The CDR3 bases are TGTGCCAGCAGTTTCTTTGGGCAGAACACCGGGGAGCTGTTTTTT. Residues: CASSFFGQNTGELFF.

This rearrangement joins TRBV7-9 to TRBJ1-2, with a weak D call TRBD1 (5 bases). The germline gives CDR1 SEHNR, CDR2 FQNEAQ (reference sequence). The CDR3 loop spans 14 amino acids. The V gene lost 3 bases and the J gene lost 8 bases, with 16 bases spanning the gap. CDR3 nucleotide sequence: TGTGCCAGCAGCTTTACCGGGCAGGGAGGGGGCTACACCTTC. Translating it yields CASSFTGQGGGYTF.

The rearrangement links TRBV5-1 to TRBJ2-7; 8 bases line up with TRBD1. J was trimmed by 2 bases and V by 0 bases; bases with no gene match: 16. Germline V gene data show CDR1 as SGHRS and CDR2 as YFSETQ. CDR3 length: 19 amino acids. The CDR3 sequence: CASSLAVRGRDVGTYEQYF. The CDR3 region has the DNA TGCGCCAGCAGCTTGGCGGTCAGGGGGCGCGACGTAGGTACCTACGAGCAGTACTTC.

The V gene is TRBV6-5, the J gene TRBJ2-7; 9 positions match TRBD2. V was pared by 0 bases and J by 0 bases, with 3 bases of the junction left unmatched. In germline, CDR1 is MNHEY, CDR2 SVGAGI. The CDR3 runs 16 residues. CDR3 nucleotide sequence: TGTGCCAGCAGTTACTCGCTAGCGGGACTCTCCTACGAGCAGTACTTC. Translated, it gives CASSYSLAGLSYEQYF.

This clone was picked up one time. The V gene is TRBV6-5, the J gene TRBJ1-1; TRBD1 matches at 7 bases. J lost 1 base, V lost 4 bases, and 3 bases had no gene match. Germline V lookup: CDR1 MNHEY, CDR2 SVGAGI. The CDR3 is 14 residues long. The CDR3 sequence: CASSLSGGNTEAFF. The CDR3 DNA is TGTGCCAGCAGTTTATCAGGGGGGAACACTGAAGCTTTCTTT.

The V and J genes are TRBV5-1 and TRBJ1-1, with D possibly TRBD1 on 5 matching bases. V was pared by 4 bases and J by 0 bases, with 16 bases between. Germline V gene data show CDR1 as SGHRS and CDR2 as YFSETQ. The CDR3 consists of 16 residues. The CDR3 is CASSSRVGQLNTEAFF. DNA for the CDR3: TGCGCCAGCAGCAGTCGGGTGGGGCAGTTGAACACTGAAGCTTTCTTT. Complete variable domain (other parts from reference TRBV5-1 and TRBJ1-1): KAGVTQTPRYLIKTRGQQVTLSCSPISGHRSVSWYQQTPGQGLQFLFEYFSETQRNKGNFPGRFSGRQFSNSRSEMNVSTLELGDSALYLCASSSRVGQLNTEAFFGQGTRLTVV.

This chain connects TRBV25-1 to TRBJ1-1, with D perhaps matching TRBD1 (6 bases). Deletions cut 5 bases from V and 3 bases from J, with 13 bases between. There are 14 residues in the CDR3. Germline V gene lookup returns CDR1 MGHDK and CDR2 SYGVNS. This CDR3 is CASSFTGRDTEAFF. The CDR3 DNA sequence: TGTGCCAGCAGTTTTACAGGGCGGGACACTGAAGCTTTCTTT.